Shown below are 22 T cell receptor beta chains from a single sample sequenced in a study of regulatory T cells in long-lasting Graves disease (dated by TCRdb to about 2021). In the paper's terms, the time point label means: persistent/refractory GD, antithyroid drugs over 5 years with positive TRAb. RNA was extracted from PBMCs in TRIzol for both TCR sequencing and RNA sequencing. The library was generated by multiplex PCR. The data were produced on an Illumina HiSeq 4000. iRepertoire HTBI primers and Arm-PCR amplification of CDR3 regions were used to construct TCR beta libraries. TCRdb passed the public sequencing reads through fastp at Q25 and MiXCR, retaining productive beta sequences. Rows with one shared CDR3 protein collapse into an entry with the most common genes and DNA. The sample table records some 370,000 distinct CDR3 sequences; roughly 23% of these occur just once. The top ten constitute around 30% of the sample.

This specimen was peripheral blood mononuclear cells (PBMCs), taken when the disease was refractory, from a patient treated with antithyroid drugs. These receptors all come from a woman between 35 and 50 years old with Graves disease. Donor details come from another sample of the same person, matched by shared clones.

This clonotype was observed at least ten times. The germline gene is not matched at one end of the junction; a read error may be the cause. V usage is TRBV28 and J usage is TRBJ2-2; no definite D call. This CDR3 has 14 amino acids. Germline assignment: CDR1 MDHEN and CDR2 SYDVKM. CDR3 sequence: CASSWGSHTGELFF. DNA of the CDR3: TGTGCCAGCAGTTGGGGATCTCACACGGGGGAGCTGTTTTTT. Drawing the rest from reference TRBV28 and TRBJ2-2, the complete variable domain is DVKVTQSSRYLVKRTGEKVFLECVQDMDHENMFWYRQDPGLGLRLIYFSYDVKMKEKGDIPEGYSVSREKKERFSLILESASTNQTSMYLCASSWGSHTGELFFGEGSRLTVL.

In its sample, this clonotype ranks as medium-sized. V and J are TRBV6-1 and TRBJ2-7; D not resolved. Germline V gene data show CDR1 as MNHNS and CDR2 as SASEGT. CDR3 size: 16 residues. The V and J ends lost 1 base and 7 bases respectively, with 20 bases between them. The CDR3 DNA sequence: TGTGCCAGCAGTGAAGAGGTGAGTGAGCCCTCTGAGGAGCAGTACTTC. This codes for CASSEEVSEPSEEQYF.

With respect to this clonotype: A much larger clone lies one base from this, so it may be a read error. The CDR3 DNA follows: TGTGCCAGCAGTTTGCCCCAGGGAGTCCACGAGCAGTACTTC. The encoded protein is CASSLPQGVHEQYF. The chain uses TRBV12-3 or TRBV12-4 and TRBJ2-7, with D possibly being TRBD1 or TRBD2 (5 bases each). The CDR3 extends over 14 amino acids. Trimming removed 3 bases at V and 5 bases at J, with 14 bases between.

This clonotype was detected many times. This chain joins TRBV6-2 or TRBV6-3 and TRBJ2-6; D is possibly TRBD1 (6 bases). Trimming took off 5 bases at V and 0 bases at J, with 20 bases between the two ends. There are 19 residues in the CDR3. Germline CDR1 MNHEY, CDR2 SVGEGT. This CDR3 reads CASSERGIQSGSGANVLTF. The CDR3 bases are TGTGCCAGCAGTGAAAGGGGGATTCAATCAGGCTCTGGGGCCAACGTCCTGACTTTC.

This sequence joins TRBV20-1 and TRBJ2-7; no definite D call. This CDR3 is 11 amino acids long. Germline V lookup: CDR1 DFQATT, CDR2 SNEGSKA (reference sequence). Deletions cut 3 bases from V and 5 bases from J, with 8 bases between. The DNA for the CDR3 is TGCAGTGCTAGCCCCATGGACGAGCAGTACTTC. Its protein is CSASPMDEQYF.

This clonotype was counted between two and nine times. V and J are TRBV20-1 and TRBJ1-5; 7 bases match TRBD1. This CDR3 region has 15 residues. From germline, CDR1 is DFQATT and CDR2 SNEGSKA (reference sequence). V was clipped by 2 bases and J by 2 bases; unmatched bases: 6. The CDR3 sequence is CSARLGTGGNQPQHF. CDR3 in DNA: TGCAGTGCTAGACTAGGTACAGGGGGCAATCAGCCCCAGCATTTT.

This clonotype was seen a handful of times. The chain employs TRBV18 and TRBJ1-5, with 10 bases aligning to TRBD1. After removal of 4 bases from V and 7 bases from J, the junction contained 4 bases not matched to a gene. Per germline, CDR1 KGHSH and CDR2 LQKENI. CDR3 size: 14 residues. The CDR3 is CASSLGTGEQPQHF. The CDR3 DNA sequence: TGTGCCAGCTCACTGGGGACAGGGGAACAGCCCCAGCATTTT.

This clonotype was counted a few times. J is TRBJ2-2 and V is TRBV7-3; D is undetermined. The CDR3 is 17 amino acids. V was trimmed by 2 bases and J by 0 bases, leaving 13 bases between them. Germline V CDR1 and CDR2: SGHTA, FQGTGA. In nucleotides, the CDR3 is TGTGCCAGCAGCTTATTTCACTCTCCTGCGAACACCGGGGAGCTGTTTTTT. Translating it yields CASSLFHSPANTGELFF.

This clonotype was detected ten times or more. This chain joins TRBV28 and TRBJ2-7; the D gene is possibly TRBD1 (5 bases). CDR1 is MDHEN, CDR2 SYDVKM, per germline. V was cut by 2 bases and J by 0 bases, with 11 bases left in between. The CDR3 loop spans 15 amino acids. CDR3 protein: CASSLQGRSSYEQYF. The DNA of the CDR3 is TGTGCCAGCAGTTTACAGGGCCGGAGCTCCTACGAGCAGTACTTC.

This clonotype occurred many times. This rearrangement joins TRBV27 to TRBJ1-6; D gene unclear. The germline V gene encodes CDR1 MNHEY and CDR2 SMNVEV (reference sequence). The CDR3 extends over 17 amino acids. With 7 bases removed from V and 2 bases from J, the gap between germline ends came to 18 bases. The CDR3 nucleotides read TGTGCCAGCACCACGAAGGGAAGCAGGACCTATAATTCACCCCTCCACTTT. Protein sequence: CASTTKGSRTYNSPLHF.

This clonotype has a count of ten or more. This rearrangement joins TRBV19 to TRBJ2-5; possible D gene TRBD1, 5 bases. In germline, CDR1 is LNHDA, CDR2 SQIVND (reference sequence). The V gene lost 5 bases and the J gene lost 5 bases, with 12 bases spanning the gap. The CDR3 is 13 residues long. CDR3 bases: TGTGCCAGTAGTGACAGACCCAGGGAGACCCAGTACTTC. It translates to CASSDRPRETQYF.

CDR3: CASSPRTSGSSYNEQFF. The DNA of the CDR3 is TGTGCCAGCAGCCCCCGGACTAGCGGATCCTCCTACAATGAGCAGTTCTTC. V gene TRBV7-9 combines with J gene TRBJ2-1; 10 nucleotides align to TRBD2. CDR1 is SEHNR and CDR2 is FQNEAQ in the germline V gene (reference sequence). The CDR3 extends over 17 amino acids. Losses at the gene ends were 5 bases for V and 0 bases for J; bases not matched to a gene: 7. The whole variable domain, remainder taken from reference TRBV7-9 and TRBJ2-1, is DTGVSQNPRHKITKRGQNVTFRCDPISEHNRLYWYRQTLGQGPEFLTYFQNEAQLEKSRLLSDRFSAERPKGSFSTLEIQRTEQGDSAMYLCASSPRTSGSSYNEQFFGPGTRLTVL.

The chain uses TRBV28 and TRBJ2-1; 8 bases map to TRBD1. The CDR3 runs to 14 residues. CDR1 is MDHEN, CDR2 SYDVKM, per germline. V shed 5 bases and J 9 bases; nucleotides not matched to a gene: 9. CDR3 nucleotides: TGTGCCAGCAGTCCCGGGACAGGTACGGCTGAGCAGTTCTTC. Its translation is CASSPGTGTAEQFF.

V and J are TRBV3-1 and TRBJ1-2; the D gene is possibly TRBD1 (5 bases). V was trimmed by 3 bases and J by 0 bases, leaving 11 bases between them. Germline-derived CDR1 and CDR2 are LGHDT and YNNKEL (reference sequence). CDR3 size: 15 residues. The CDR3 reads CASSQGVGANYGYTF. For the CDR3, the DNA is TGTGCCAGCAGCCAGGGGGTCGGAGCTAACTATGGCTACACCTTC.

This clonotype was observed a few times. The J gene is TRBJ1-4, the V gene TRBV6-1; 10 bases match TRBD1. The J segment lost 7 bases and the V segment lost 5 bases, leaving 10 bases of the junction unmatched. The CDR3 runs 16 residues. In germline, CDR1 is MNHNS, CDR2 SASEGT. In DNA form, the CDR3 reads TGTGCCAGCAGTAAAGTAAGGACAGGGGGAGCTGAAAAACTGTTTTTT. This translates into CASSKVRTGGAEKLFF.

This clonotype was observed a handful of times. The V call is TRBV7-2, the J call TRBJ2-2; maybe TRBD2 (7 bases). V lost 5 bases to trimming and J lost 5 bases, with 15 bases between them. The CDR3 totals 15 residues. The germline gives CDR1 SGHTA, CDR2 FQGNSA. The CDR3 region has the DNA TGTGCCAGCAGCCCATGGGGGCGGGAGACCGGGGAGCTGTTTTTT. It is translated as CASSPWGRETGELFF. The full variable domain, with the rest looked up from reference TRBV7-2 and TRBJ2-2, is GAGVSQSPSNKVTEKGKDVELRCDPISGHTALYWYRQSLGQGLEFLIYFQGNSAPDKSGLPSDRFSAERTGGSVSTLTIQRTQQEDSAVYLCASSPWGRETGELFFGEGSRLTVL.

This clonotype appeared many times. This chain uses TRBV28 with TRBJ2-2; 9 bases align to TRBD1. CDR3 size: 16 residues. J lost 4 bases, V lost 5 bases, and 8 bases had no gene match. Germline V gene sequence: CDR1 MDHEN, CDR2 SYDVKM. The CDR3 loop reads CASSVQGAGFTGELFF. Written as DNA, the CDR3 is TGTGCCAGCAGTGTACAGGGGGCCGGATTCACCGGGGAGCTGTTTTTT.

Many counts were recorded for this clonotype. The rearrangement uses TRBV28 and TRBJ1-4; D is perhaps TRBD1 (5 bases). Germline V gene sequence: CDR1 MDHEN, CDR2 SYDVKM. Trimming shortened V by 6 bases and J by 8 bases, and 13 bases separated the two germline ends. The CDR3 runs to 13 residues. The CDR3 is CASSRQGNEKLFF. The CDR3 bases are TGTGCCAGCAGCCGGCAGGGCAACGAAAAACTGTTTTTT. The full variable domain, its missing parts supplied by reference TRBV28 and TRBJ1-4, is DVKVTQSSRYLVKRTGEKVFLECVQDMDHENMFWYRQDPGLGLRLIYFSYDVKMKEKGDIPEGYSVSREKKERFSLILESASTNQTSMYLCASSRQGNEKLFFGSGTQLSVL.

The chain recombines TRBV27 with TRBJ2-2; D uncertain. Trimming shortened V by 4 bases and J by 9 bases, and 12 bases separated the two germline ends. The germline V gene has CDR1 MNHEY and CDR2 SMNVEV (reference sequence). The CDR3 is 13 amino acids. The CDR3 bases are TGTGCCAGCAGTTGGACGGAAAACAGGGAGCTGTTTTTT. This encodes CASSWTENRELFF.

This clonotype was seen repeatedly, ten times or more. This CDR3 reads CASSESRRNQPQHF. The DNA for the CDR3 is TGTGCCAGCAGTGAAAGCCGGAGGAATCAGCCCCAGCATTTT. The chain carries TRBV6-1 and TRBJ1-5, with D hard to call. Trimming took off 2 bases at V and 4 bases at J, with 9 bases between the two ends. The germline CDR1 and CDR2 sequences are MNHNS and SASEGT. The length of the CDR3 is 14 residues.

At least ten counts were recorded for this clonotype. The chain couples TRBV6-5 to TRBJ2-7; D call uncertain. V lost 2 bases, J lost 3 bases, and 11 bases lay in between. The CDR3 is made up of 14 amino acids. Germline lookup yields CDR1 MNHEY and CDR2 SVGAGI. DNA of the CDR3: TGTGCCAGCAGTTACGAACTGATCTTCTACGAGCAGTACTTC. Amino acid sequence: CASSYELIFYEQYF.

CDR3 in amino acids: CASSPRQNNEQFF. The CDR3 DNA reads as TGTGCCAGCAGCCCCCGACAGAACAATGAGCAGTTCTTC. The V call is TRBV7-9, the J call TRBJ2-1; D is possibly TRBD1 (5 bases). CDR3 size: 13 residues. V lost 5 bases and J 5 bases, leaving 10 bases between the germline ends. Germline CDR1 reads SEHNR; CDR2 reads FQNEAQ (reference sequence).